This T cell receptor (beta chain) originates from a study of human T cells and chemical hapten exposure. As for the study in general: Among samples, TCR yields varied mainly because of small differences in pooled library volume.

This sample's time point: patch test 2, 6 weeks after DPC sensitization. Treatment indicated: therapeutic diphenylcyclopropenone sensitization with weekly scalp DPC. Extraction of total RNA was performed on unfractionated whole blood. This clonotype was seen only a few times. TCRdb reanalysed the RACE reads using MiXCR and keeps one entry per CDR3 protein. The sample yields 330,000 or so distinct CDR3 sequences, 6% to 7% seen once. The clonotype was recovered from a woman aged 18-29 years with alopecia areata. Some clones in this sample may be carry-over from other donors' samples. This material consisted of whole blood, taken in connection with sensitization to the hapten diphenylcyclopropenone (DPC).

CDR3 loop: CASSLGAPIEAFF. The CDR3 DNA reads as TGTGCCAGCAGCCTAGGTGCCCCTATTGAAGCTTTCTTT. The V gene is TRBV11-1, the J gene TRBJ1-1; D not resolved. V dropped 5 bases and J dropped 7 bases, with 14 bases sitting between them. This CDR3 contains 13 residues. Per germline, CDR1 SGHAT and CDR2 FQDESV (reference sequence).